This entry lists 17 T cell receptor beta chains sequenced from one sample in a study of cytomegalovirus exposure and HLA in healthy donors. With 60 Vbeta and 13 Jbeta primers, the PCR was carried out. Data came from immunoSEQ multiplex PCR; TCRdb stores just in-frame clones and leaves some out. The table records about 190,000 clones, roughly 12% of them present only once. Sequenced input: PBMCs. These receptors all come from a man aged 45-65 years in good health and CMV-seropositive.

The chain carries TRBV2 and TRBJ2-4; the D gene is possibly TRBD1 (5 bases). V lost 6 bases and J 1 base, leaving 13 bases between the germline ends. From germline, CDR1 is SNHLY and CDR2 FYNNEI. The CDR3 runs 15 residues. The chain's CDR3 is CASSVPRGAKNIQYF. DNA of the CDR3: TGTGCCAGCAGCGTACCAAGGGGTGCCAAAAACATTCAGTACTTC.

J is TRBJ1-2 and V is TRBV28, with unresolved D. Trimming left V 7 bases short and J 6 bases short, with 15 bases between. From germline, CDR1 is MDHEN and CDR2 SYDVKM. The CDR3 contains 13 residues. CDR3 nucleotide sequence: TGTGCCAGCACCGACCCCGGGTGGGATGGCTACACCTTC. It yields the protein CASTDPGWDGYTF.

The V call is TRBV18, the J call TRBJ2-5, with 8 positions matching TRBD1. CDR1 and CDR2 from the germline V gene are KGHSH and LQKENI. J lost 5 bases, V lost 3 bases, and 8 bases had no gene match. CDR3 length equals 15 residues. The CDR3 DNA reads as TGTGCCAGCTCACCTAATCAGGGGGCTGGGGAGACCCAGTACTTC. Amino acid sequence: CASSPNQGAGETQYF.

Only a few counts were recorded for this clone. The CDR3 nucleotides read TGTGCCAGCAGCCGAGGGACAGGGGGAGAGACCCAGTACTTC. It yields the protein CASSRGTGGETQYF. The gene calls are TRBV7-2 and TRBJ2-5; the match to TRBD1 covers 11 bases. V lost 5 bases and J lost 4; bases outside the gene matches: 3. The CDR3 totals 14 residues. Germline V gene lookup returns CDR1 SGHTA and CDR2 FQGNSA.

The V and J genes are TRBV5-1 and TRBJ2-3; D call uncertain. Trimming cost V 0 bases and J 5 bases, with 16 bases left between them. Germline CDR1 SGHRS, CDR2 YFSETQ. The CDR3 consists of 16 residues. In DNA, the CDR3 is TGCGCCAGCAGCTTGGGCATGTCGAACACGCAAGATACGCAGTATTTT. Residues: CASSLGMSNTQDTQYF.

This clone occurred a few times. The chain has TRBV4-3 and TRBJ2-7, with 7 bases that match TRBD1. From germline, CDR1 is LGHNA and CDR2 YSLEER. This CDR3 has 14 amino acids. Trimming cost V 6 bases and J 1 base; bases outside gene matches: 6. The CDR3 loop is CASRADRASYEQYF. In nucleotides, the CDR3 is TGCGCCAGCAGAGCCGACAGGGCTTCCTACGAGCAGTACTTC.

This chain links TRBV5-1 with TRBJ2-5, with D possibly being TRBD1 (7 bases). V lost 4 bases to trimming and J lost 5 bases, with 15 bases between them. Germline V lookup: CDR1 SGHRS, CDR2 YFSETQ. The CDR3 spans 14 residues. The DNA of the CDR3 is TGCGCCAGCAGCAGTCAGGGGGGCGGGGAGACCCAGTACTTC. This codes for CASSSQGGGETQYF.

The V gene is TRBV11-2, the J gene TRBJ1-5; D is unresolved. This CDR3 is 13 amino acids long. V shed 1 base and J shed 4 bases, with 5 bases lying between them. Germline loops: CDR1 SGHAT, CDR2 FQNNGV. The CDR3 region is CASSLAGNQPQHF. The CDR3 bases are TGTGCCAGCAGCTTAGCGGGAAATCAGCCCCAGCATTTT.

This clone was observed a handful of times. V is TRBV5-1 and J is TRBJ2-2, with 7 positions matching TRBD1. The CDR3 has 17 residues. Germline V gene lookup returns CDR1 SGHRS and CDR2 YFSETQ. The V gene end was trimmed by 1 base and the J gene end by 0 bases; junction bases not matched to a gene: 6. The CDR3 DNA reads as TGCGCCAGCAGCTTGAACCCACAGGGGACGAACACCGGGGAGCTGTTTTTT. The encoded protein is CASSLNPQGTNTGELFF.

V usage is TRBV18 and J usage is TRBJ1-1; D may be TRBD1 (6 bases). Germline values: CDR1 KGHSH, CDR2 LQKENI. The V gene lost 2 bases and the J gene lost 0 bases, with 10 bases spanning the gap. This CDR3 comprises 15 residues. CDR3 residues: CASSPGQPMNTEAFF. The CDR3 DNA is TGTGCCAGCTCACCAGGACAGCCCATGAACACTGAAGCTTTCTTT.

The rearrangement links TRBV9 to TRBJ1-3, with TRBD1 identical over 7 bases. CDR3 length equals 14 residues. The V segment lost 0 bases and the J segment 6 bases; nucleotides outside the gene matches: 3. Germline CDR1 SGDLS, CDR2 YYNGEE. The CDR3 nucleotides read TGTGCCAGCAGCGTAGCAACAGGGGAAAACACCATATATTTT. Translation gives CASSVATGENTIYF.

The chain joins TRBV7-2 to TRBJ1-2; D gene unclear. The CDR3 consists of 16 residues. Trimming removed 1 base at V and 2 bases at J, with 14 bases between. Germline V gene sequence: CDR1 SGHTA, CDR2 FQGNSA. In nucleotides, the CDR3 is TGTGCCAGCAGCTTAGTCGGCCGGGAAAGGAACTATGGCTACACCTTC. Protein product: CASSLVGRERNYGYTF.

The chain recombines TRBV30 with TRBJ1-1; 11 positions agree with TRBD1. After removal of 2 bases from V and 7 bases from J, the junction contained 9 bases not matched to a gene. Germline V gives CDR1 GTSNPN, CDR2 SVGIG (reference sequence). This CDR3 comprises 15 residues. CDR3 nucleotides: TGTGCCTGGAGTAGGATCGGACAGGGGGCCGGTGAAGCTTTCTTT. This gives the protein CAWSRIGQGAGEAFF.

This chain links TRBV30 with TRBJ2-5; 11 bases are shared with TRBD2. The germline V gene has CDR1 GTSNPN and CDR2 SVGIG (reference sequence). This CDR3 spans 14 amino acids. Trimming cost V 5 bases and J 0 bases; bases outside gene matches: 2. DNA of the CDR3: TGTGCCTGGTCGGGACTAGCGGACCAAGAGACCCAGTACTTC. Translating it yields CAWSGLADQETQYF.

This clone was seen more than once but under ten times. The J gene is TRBJ2-3, the V gene TRBV5-1; TRBD1 might be the D (5 bases). Germline lookup yields CDR1 SGHRS and CDR2 YFSETQ. Trimming removed 4 bases at V and 2 bases at J, with 14 bases between. The CDR3 consists of 15 residues. The CDR3 region has the DNA TGCGCCAGCAGCCTGCAGGGAATTTACACAGATACGCAGTATTTT. Translation: CASSLQGIYTDTQYF.

This clone was picked up a small number of times. The V call is TRBV6-5, the J call TRBJ1-2; D might be TRBD1 (6 bases). The V end was cut by 4 bases, the J end by 0 bases, with 9 bases between. Germline lookup yields CDR1 MNHEY and CDR2 SVGAGI. The CDR3 extends over 14 amino acids. The CDR3: CASSLRTANYGYTF. DNA of the CDR3: TGTGCCAGCAGTTTACGGACAGCTAACTATGGCTACACCTTC.

This chain joins TRBV5-1 and TRBJ1-4; 10 bases map to TRBD1. The CDR3 has 16 residues. V was pared by 4 bases and J by 0 bases, with 3 bases of the junction left unmatched. Looked up from germline, CDR1 is SGHRS and CDR2 is YFSETQ. DNA for the CDR3: TGCGCCAGCAGCACCGGACAGGGGGCAACTAATGAAAAACTGTTTTTT. It encodes CASSTGQGATNEKLFF.